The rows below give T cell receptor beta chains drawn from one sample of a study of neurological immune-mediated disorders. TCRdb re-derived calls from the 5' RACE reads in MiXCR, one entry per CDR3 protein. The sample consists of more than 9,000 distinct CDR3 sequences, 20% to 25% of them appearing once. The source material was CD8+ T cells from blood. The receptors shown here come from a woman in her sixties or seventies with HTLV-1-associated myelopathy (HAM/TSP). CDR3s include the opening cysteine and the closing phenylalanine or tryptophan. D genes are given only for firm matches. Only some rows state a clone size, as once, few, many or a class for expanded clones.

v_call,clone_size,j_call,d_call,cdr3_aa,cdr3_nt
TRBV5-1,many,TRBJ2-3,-,CASSLEALGGNTDTQYF,TGCGCCAGCAGCTTGGAGGCCCTCGGGGGAAACACAGATACGCAGTATTTT
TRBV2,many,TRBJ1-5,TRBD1,CASSINRGHQPQHF,TGTGCCAGCAGTATTAACAGGGGGCATCAGCCCCAGCATTTT
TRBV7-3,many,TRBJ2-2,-,CASSFSRDFANTGELFF,TGTGCCAGCAGCTTCTCCAGGGACTTCGCGAACACCGGGGAGCTGTTTTTT
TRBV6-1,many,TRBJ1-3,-,CASSDYYQPFSGNTIYF,TGTGCCAGCAGTGACTATTACCAGCCCTTTTCTGGAAACACCATATATTTT
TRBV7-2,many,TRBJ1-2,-,CASSLQGLVRGYTF,TGTGCCAGCAGCTTACAGGGGCTAGTACGTGGCTACACCTTC
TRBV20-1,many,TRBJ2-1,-,CSARDTGARSYNEQFF,TGCAGTGCTAGAGATACCGGGGCCCGATCCTACAATGAGCAGTTCTTC
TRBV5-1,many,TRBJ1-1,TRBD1,CASSSPRTGNPMNTEAFF,TGCGCCAGCAGCTCTCCCCGGACAGGGAATCCCATGAACACTGAAGCTTTCTTT
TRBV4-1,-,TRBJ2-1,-,CASSLSGNNDQFF,TGCGCCAGCAGCCTATCGGGGAACAATGATCAGTTCTTC
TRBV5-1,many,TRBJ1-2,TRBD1,CASSSQGAQYGYTF,TGCGCCAGCAGCTCACAGGGGGCGCAGTATGGCTACACCTTC
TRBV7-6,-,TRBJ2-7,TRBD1,CASQKQGYEQYF,TGTGCCAGCCAAAAACAGGGGTACGAGCAGTACTTC
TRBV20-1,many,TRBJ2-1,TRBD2,CSARVGEAGYNEQFF,TGCAGTGCTAGAGTCGGTGAAGCGGGATACAATGAGCAGTTCTTC
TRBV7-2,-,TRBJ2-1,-,CASSFRPNEQFF,TGTGCCAGCAGCTTCCGTCCAAATGAGCAGTTCTTC
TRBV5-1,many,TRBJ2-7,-,CASSLNGYEQYF,TGCGCCAGCAGCTTAAACGGTTACGAGCAGTACTTC
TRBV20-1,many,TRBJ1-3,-,CSARDGARGGNTIYF,TGCAGTGCTAGAGATGGTGCGAGAGGTGGAAACACCATATATTTT
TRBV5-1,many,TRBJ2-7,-,CASSLLQGKPYEQYF,TGCGCCAGCAGCTTACTACAGGGCAAACCCTACGAGCAGTACTTC
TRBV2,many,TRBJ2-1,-,CASRGRQDFIDEQFF,TGTGCCAGCAGGGGTAGACAGGATTTCATAGATGAGCAGTTCTTC